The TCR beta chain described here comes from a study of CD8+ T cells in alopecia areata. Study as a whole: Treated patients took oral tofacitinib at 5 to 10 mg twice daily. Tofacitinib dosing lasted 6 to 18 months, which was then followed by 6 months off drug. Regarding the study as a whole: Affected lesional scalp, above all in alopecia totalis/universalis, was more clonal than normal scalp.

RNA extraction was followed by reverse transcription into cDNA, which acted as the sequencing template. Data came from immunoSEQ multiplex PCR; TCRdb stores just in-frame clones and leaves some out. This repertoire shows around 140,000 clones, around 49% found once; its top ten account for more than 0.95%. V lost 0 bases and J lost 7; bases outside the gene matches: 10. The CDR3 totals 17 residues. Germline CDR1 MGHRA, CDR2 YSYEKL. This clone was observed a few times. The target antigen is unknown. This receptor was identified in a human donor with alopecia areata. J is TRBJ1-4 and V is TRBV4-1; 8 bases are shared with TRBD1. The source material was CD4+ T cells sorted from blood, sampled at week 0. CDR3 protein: CASSQDVQGGRVEKLFF. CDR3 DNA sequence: TGCGCCAGCAGCCAAGATGTACAGGGGGGGCGAGTTGAAAAACTGTTTTTT.